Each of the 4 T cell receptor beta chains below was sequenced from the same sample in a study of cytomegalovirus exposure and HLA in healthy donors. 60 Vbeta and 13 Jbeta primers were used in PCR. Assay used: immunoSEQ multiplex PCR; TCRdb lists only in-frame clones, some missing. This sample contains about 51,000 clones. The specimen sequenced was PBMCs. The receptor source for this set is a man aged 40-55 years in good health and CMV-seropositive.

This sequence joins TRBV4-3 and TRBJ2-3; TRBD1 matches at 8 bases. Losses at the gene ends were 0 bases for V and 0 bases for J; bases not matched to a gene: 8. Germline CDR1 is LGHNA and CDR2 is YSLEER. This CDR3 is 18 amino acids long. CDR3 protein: CASSQDPGTGFSTDTQYF. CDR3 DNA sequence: TGCGCCAGCAGCCAAGACCCTGGGACAGGATTTAGCACAGATACGCAGTATTTT.

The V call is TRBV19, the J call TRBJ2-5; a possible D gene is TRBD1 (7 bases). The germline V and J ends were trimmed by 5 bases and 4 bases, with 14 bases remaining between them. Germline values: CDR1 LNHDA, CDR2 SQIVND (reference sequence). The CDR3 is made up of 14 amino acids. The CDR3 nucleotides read TGTGCCAGTAGTCCGACCCAGGGGGGAGAGACCCAGTACTTC. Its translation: CASSPTQGGETQYF.

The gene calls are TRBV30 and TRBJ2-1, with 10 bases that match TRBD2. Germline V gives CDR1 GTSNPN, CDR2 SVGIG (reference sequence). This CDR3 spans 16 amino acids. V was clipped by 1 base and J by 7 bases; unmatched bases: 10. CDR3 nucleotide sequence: TGTGCCTGGAGTGATCCTCCCAGCGGGAGGGGGAATGAGCAGTTCTTC. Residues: CAWSDPPSGRGNEQFF.

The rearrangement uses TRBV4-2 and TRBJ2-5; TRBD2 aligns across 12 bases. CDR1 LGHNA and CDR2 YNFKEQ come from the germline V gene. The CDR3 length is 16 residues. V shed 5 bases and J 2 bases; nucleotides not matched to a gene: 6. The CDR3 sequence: CASSTRLAGDQETQYF. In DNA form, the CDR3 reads TGTGCCAGCAGCACTCGACTAGCGGGAGATCAAGAGACCCAGTACTTC.